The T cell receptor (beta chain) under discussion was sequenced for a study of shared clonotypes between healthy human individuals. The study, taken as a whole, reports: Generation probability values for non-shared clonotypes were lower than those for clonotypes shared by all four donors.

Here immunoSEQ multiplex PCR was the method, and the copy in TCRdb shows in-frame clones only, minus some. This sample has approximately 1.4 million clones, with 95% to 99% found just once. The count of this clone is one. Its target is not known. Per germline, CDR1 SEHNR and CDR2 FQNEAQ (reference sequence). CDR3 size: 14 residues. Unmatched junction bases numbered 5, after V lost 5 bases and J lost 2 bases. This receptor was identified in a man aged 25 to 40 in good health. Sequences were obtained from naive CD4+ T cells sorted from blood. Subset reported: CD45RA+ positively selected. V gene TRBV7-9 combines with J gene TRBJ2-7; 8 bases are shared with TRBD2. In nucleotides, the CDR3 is TGTGCCAGCAGCCGCGGGGGGTCGCCCTACGAGCAGTACTTC. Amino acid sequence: CASSRGGSPYEQYF.